This T cell receptor (beta chain) was obtained from a study of cytomegalovirus exposure and HLA in healthy donors. Study background: For the approximately 400 genotyped donors, over 80% fell within the Caucasian-associated ancestry cluster.

Study-level results: Cytomegalovirus status, reportedly, was diagnosed with high specificity and sensitivity by the classifier. A likely sequencing artifact accounted for one observed cluster of highly shared sequence variants. Immune exposure information comprised only CMV serostatus.

Points on this clone: The antigen remains unidentified.

The CDR3 has 13 residues. V lost 2 bases, J lost 4 bases, and 9 bases lay in between. Germline values: CDR1 SGHTS, CDR2 YDEGEE. The PCR made use of 60 Vbeta and 13 Jbeta primers. Generated by immunoSEQ multiplex PCR, the TCRdb table keeps only in-frame clones and is missing some. The sample table includes about 110,000 clones. The sequence came from a man aged 40-49 years in good health and CMV-seropositive. The V call is TRBV5-8, the J call TRBJ1-1; D call uncertain. Sample: PBMCs. The CDR3 sequence is CASSFLPGTEAFF. The DNA of the CDR3 is TGTGCCAGCAGCTTTCTCCCGGGCACTGAAGCTTTCTTT.